The clone carrying this T cell receptor beta chain has more than one count but fewer than ten. Antigen specificity is unknown. The CDR3 end is not reached by the read, which stops 3 residues before it; the germline J gene fills it in. This CDR3 is built from 15 residues. Deletions cut 2 bases from V and 0 bases from J, with 8 bases between. Germline CDR1 and CDR2: MRHNA and SNTAGT. No CVID subject was ill or on immunomodulatory drugs when sampled. These data belong to a study of T cell clonality in common variable immunodeficiency. The data were produced by immunoSEQ multiplex PCR, yet TCRdb's version contains in-frame clones alone and is incomplete. Observed in the sample are about 33,000 clones, none of them singletons. Study-level findings and limits: In common variable immunodeficiency, TCR beta chains reportedly carried fewer deletions and N-nucleotide insertions.

This rearrangement joins TRBV6-4 to TRBJ1-5; D may be TRBD1 (5 bases). The clonotype comes from a human donor with common variable immunodeficiency. The source material was peripheral blood mononuclear cells. CDR3 DNA (partial): TGTGCCAGCAGTGACCCGACAGATAGCAATCAGCCC. It yields the protein CASSDPTDSNQP. The entire CDR3 sequence reads CASSDPTDSNQPQHF.